Below, 8 T cell receptor beta chains from the same sample are listed, as sequenced in a study of blood T cells in healthy people across ages. It was with a sample-barcoded 5' primer and a J-beta primer mix that a second PCR of about 7 to 12 cycles was run. TCRdb re-called the 5' RACE reads with MiXCR, one entry per CDR3 protein. The sample carries about 1.4 million distinct CDR3 sequences, approximately 59% recorded once. Sequencing was done on a sample of blood. The receptors were sampled from a man in his late teens or twenties in good health.

This clonotype was seen only a few times. This chain joins TRBV7-2 and TRBJ2-7, with D uncertain. V shed 3 bases and J shed 7 bases, with 7 bases lying between them. In germline, CDR1 is SGHTA, CDR2 FQGNSA. The CDR3 contains 11 residues. DNA for the CDR3: TGTGCCAGCAGCTTTTCCAGAGAGCAGTACTTC. It encodes CASSFSREQYF.

V gene TRBV28 combines with J gene TRBJ2-5; D is undetermined. This CDR3 has 21 amino acids. In germline, CDR1 is MDHEN, CDR2 SYDVKM. Trimming shortened V by 5 bases and J by 5 bases, and 36 bases separated the two germline ends. CDR3 residues: CASSSTLRASGTSSSFETQYF. The CDR3 region has the DNA TGTGCCAGCAGTAGTACACTAAGAGCATCGGGCACATCCTCAAGTTTTGAGACCCAGTACTTC.

The J gene is TRBJ2-1, the V gene TRBV2; D possibly corresponds to TRBD2 (6 bases). Between the trimmed V and J ends, which lost 6 bases and 0 bases, there was a span of 12 bases. The CDR3 sequence is 15 residues long. Germline V lookup: CDR1 SNHLY, CDR2 FYNNEI. The CDR3 coding sequence is TGTGCCAGCAGGCCGCGGGGCCGCTCCTACAATGAGCAGTTCTTC. Protein product: CASRPRGRSYNEQFF.

The J gene is TRBJ1-2, the V gene TRBV28; 10 bases are shared with TRBD1. Germline loops: CDR1 MDHEN, CDR2 SYDVKM. This CDR3 region has 15 residues. The ends lost 7 bases at V and 7 bases at J; junction bases unmatched: 12. CDR3 sequence (DNA): TGTGCCAGCACCCCCTGGGGGACAGGGGTTGGTGGCTACACCTTC. This translates into CASTPWGTGVGGYTF.

The V call is TRBV25-1, the J call TRBJ1-1; D is unresolved. From germline, CDR1 is MGHDK and CDR2 SYGVNS. There are 13 residues in the CDR3. V was trimmed by 7 bases and J by 6 bases, leaving 15 bases between them. CDR3 DNA: TGTGCCAGCACCCCGCGGAGGGTTGCTGAAGCTTTCTTT. Its translation: CASTPRRVAEAFF.

The V and J genes are TRBV10-3 and TRBJ2-3; perhaps TRBD1 as D (6 bases). The CDR3 consists of 15 residues. Looked up from germline, CDR1 is ENHRY and CDR2 is SYGVKD. Trimming took off 11 bases at V and 2 bases at J, with 20 bases between the two ends. CDR3 protein: CASKESGAPTDTQYF. The CDR3, as DNA: TGTGCCTCCAAAGAATCAGGGGCCCCCACAGATACGCAGTATTTT.

This clonotype was seen only once. The chain couples TRBV7-9 to TRBJ1-1; 7 bases match TRBD1. V was pared by 4 bases and J by 8 bases, with 7 bases of the junction left unmatched. In germline, CDR1 is SEHNR, CDR2 FQNEAQ (reference sequence). This CDR3 is built from 13 residues. CDR3 sequence (DNA): TGTGCCAGCAGCTCGTCCGGGACAGAGGAAGCTTTCTTT. Amino acids: CASSSSGTEEAFF.

This chain links TRBV12-3 or TRBV12-4 with TRBJ2-1, with TRBD1 identical over 8 bases. The CDR3 covers 15 residues. The V gene end was trimmed by 6 bases and the J gene end by 3 bases; junction bases not matched to a gene: 7. CDR3 protein: CASRGGQGGYNEQFF. The CDR3 nucleotides are TGTGCCAGCAGGGGAGGACAGGGTGGCTACAATGAGCAGTTCTTC.